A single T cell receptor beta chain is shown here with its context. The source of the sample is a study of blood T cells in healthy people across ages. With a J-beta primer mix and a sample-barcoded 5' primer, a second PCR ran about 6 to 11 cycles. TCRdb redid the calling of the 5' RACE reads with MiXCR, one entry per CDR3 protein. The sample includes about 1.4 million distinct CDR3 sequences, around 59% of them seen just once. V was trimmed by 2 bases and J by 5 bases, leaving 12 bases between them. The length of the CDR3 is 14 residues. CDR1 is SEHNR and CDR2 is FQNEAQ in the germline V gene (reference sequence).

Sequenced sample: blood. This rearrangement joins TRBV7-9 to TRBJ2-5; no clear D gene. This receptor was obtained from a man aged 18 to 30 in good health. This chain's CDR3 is CASSLTRGPETQYF. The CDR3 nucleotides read TGTGCCAGCAGCTTAACCCGAGGACCCGAGACCCAGTACTTC.